This T cell receptor (beta chain) was profiled in a study of siplizumab effects on memory and regulatory T cells. General study points: Whether the proliferating Tregs (from siplizumab cultures) were suppressive was not confirmed.

TCRdb's table, derived via immunoSEQ multiplex PCR, lists solely in-frame clones and lacks some. The profile shows around 9,500 clones, about 41% of them singletons. The germline V gene encodes CDR1 SGHAT and CDR2 FQNNGV. The CDR3 has 16 amino acids. V was cut by 5 bases and J by 6 bases, with 20 bases left in between. Comments on this clone: Its antigen remains unidentified.

Mixed lymphocyte reaction cells were cocultured at 37°C for 5 to 7 days. The rearrangement joins TRBV11-2 to TRBJ2-1; a possible D gene is TRBD2 (5 bases). Input material: CFSE-low (dividing) CD4+ T cells sorted from an allogeneic mixed lymphocyte reaction. The sequence was collected from a human donor in good health; the cells came from an allogeneic mixed lymphocyte reaction. The CDR3 region is CASSPAGTRRGNEQFF. The CDR3 DNA reads as TGTGCCAGCAGCCCAGCTGGCACCCGCCGGGGCAATGAGCAGTTCTTC.